The TCR beta chain under discussion was sequenced for a study of blood T cell repertoires in COVID-19 (dated by TCRdb to 2020 to 2021). Some background on the complete study: Samples from collaborators originated in the United States, Italy and Spain and spanned both the acute and convalescent phases of COVID-19. The prospective study material was composed of cDNA or gDNA derived from T cells, B-cell-depleted T cells, or PBMCs. Deeply sampled blood TCRbeta repertoires from subjects exposed to, actively infected with, or recovered from COVID-19 were included in the dataset. The repertoires were released in a freely available public database meant as a resource for research on the immune response to SARS-CoV-2. Samples came from the ongoing ImmuneRACE study (first 160 participants) plus 1,254 subjects from 6 global collaborators. A de-identified subject ID, COVID-19 status, age in years and sex were almost always included in the sample metadata. HLA class I and class II types, where available, came from metadata supplied by the sample provider rather than from assay-based typing. Paper-wide results and their limitations: The amount of clinical and demographic metadata varied by source and participant and was provided uncurated.

The table lists this clone with a count of one. This receptor's antigen is unknown. The sample holds no much larger clone one base away, and base qualities are not on file. Each collaborating institution followed its own protocols to collect whole blood in K2EDTA tubes. For TCRbeta analysis, collaborator samples were shipped as frozen whole blood, as isolated PBMCs, or as DNA extracted from either sample type. CDR1 and CDR2 are drawn from the germline V gene (reference sequence): SGHNT, YYREEE. Trimming at the junction amounts to 6 bases on V and 4 bases on J, and the germline ends lie 17 bases apart. The CDR3 measures 15 amino acids from cysteine to phenylalanine. Of the read, only the CDR3 DNA is kept; its 45 bases are in frame from base 1. TCRbeta CDR3 regions were amplified from genomic DNA using the immunoSEQ Assay, a bias-controlled multiplex PCR. In the original analysis: The number of nucleated cells in each sample was estimated from the amplification of reference gene primers within the assay. To quantify the absolute abundance of each unique TCRbeta CDR3 rearrangement, sequence reads were collapsed and filtered. For each sample, productive Simpson clonality was calculated by taking the square root of Simpson's diversity index across productive rearrangements. In its TCRdb copy, this immuneACCESS table keeps in-frame sequences only and misses some clones. Where compared with another copy, unresolved V genes explain less than half of these, and the others have no known cause. V and J calls and clone size are copied from that table; D and trimming were computed from the DNA. The sample contains around 100,000 clones, approximately 84% of them found a single time. 6.2% of the sample is in the top ten clones.

The specimen was peripheral blood. The sequence came from a human donor in a cohort sampled during active COVID-19. Rearrangement joined TRBV5-4 to TRBJ2-1; a weak D assignment points to TRBD2 (6 bases agree). The base sequence is TGTGCCAGCATCCCAAGCCCGGAGGGTTACAATGAGCAGTTCTTC. This translates into CASIPSPEGYNEQFF.